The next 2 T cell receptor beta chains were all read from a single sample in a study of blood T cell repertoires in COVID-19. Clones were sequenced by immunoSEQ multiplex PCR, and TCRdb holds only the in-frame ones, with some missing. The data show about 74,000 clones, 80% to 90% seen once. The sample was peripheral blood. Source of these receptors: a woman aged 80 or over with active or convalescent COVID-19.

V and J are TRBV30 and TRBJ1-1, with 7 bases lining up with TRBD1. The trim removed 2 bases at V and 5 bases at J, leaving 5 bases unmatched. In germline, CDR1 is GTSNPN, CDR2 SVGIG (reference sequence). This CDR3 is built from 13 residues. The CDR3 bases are TGTGCCTGGAGTTTGACAGGGTTGACTGAAGCTTTCTTT. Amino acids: CAWSLTGLTEAFF. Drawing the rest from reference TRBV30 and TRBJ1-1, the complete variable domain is SQTIHQWPATLVQPVGSPLSLECTVEGTSNPNLYWYRQAAGRGLQLLFYSVGIGQISSEVPQNLSASRPQDRQFILSSKKLLLSDSGFYLCAWSLTGLTEAFFGQGTRLTVV.

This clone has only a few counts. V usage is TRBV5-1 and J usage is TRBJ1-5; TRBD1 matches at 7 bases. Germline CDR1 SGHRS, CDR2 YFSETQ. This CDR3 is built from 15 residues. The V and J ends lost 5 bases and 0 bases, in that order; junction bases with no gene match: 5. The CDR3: CASRIGTDSNQPQHF. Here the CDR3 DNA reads TGCGCCAGCAGGATAGGGACAGATAGCAATCAGCCCCAGCATTTT. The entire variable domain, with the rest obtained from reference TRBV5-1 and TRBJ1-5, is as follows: KAGVTQTPRYLIKTRGQQVTLSCSPISGHRSVSWYQQTPGQGLQFLFEYFSETQRNKGNFPGRFSGRQFSNSRSEMNVSTLELGDSALYLCASRIGTDSNQPQHFGDGTRLSIL.